These 30 T cell receptor beta chains share one sample of origin, sequenced in a study of OX40 agonist ivuxolimab in advanced cancers. Assay: immunoSEQ multiplex PCR; the TCRdb copy retains only in-frame clones and omits some. The sample lists 65,000 to 80,000 clones, 91% occurring once. The starting material was CD4+ or CD8+ T cells sorted from blood, obtained in a trial of the OX40 agonist ivuxolimab. The receptors come from an adult with an advanced solid tumor such as melanoma, head and neck, liver or kidney cancer.

The sample holds a few counts of this clone. The rearrangement uses TRBV20-1 and TRBJ2-1; D is perhaps TRBD2 (6 bases). Trimming took 6 bases from V and 9 from J, leaving 12 bases between them. CDR1 is DFQATT and CDR2 is SNEGSKA in the germline V gene (reference sequence). The length of the CDR3 is 11 residues. This CDR3 is CSAVLAPEQFF. As DNA, the CDR3 is TGCAGTGCCGTGCTAGCGCCTGAGCAGTTCTTC.

The V gene is TRBV9, the J gene TRBJ2-7; TRBD1 matches at 11 bases. The CDR3 sequence is 17 residues long. V shed 0 bases, J shed 2 bases, and the junction held 7 bases outside the gene matches. Germline V gives CDR1 SGDLS, CDR2 YYNGEE. The CDR3 sequence is CASSVDGGGQGAYEQYF. CDR3 bases: TGTGCCAGCAGCGTAGATGGAGGGGGACAGGGGGCCTACGAGCAGTACTTC.

CDR3: CASSLVLWDYEQYF. CDR3 DNA: TGTGCCAGTAGTCTTGTGCTTTGGGACTACGAGCAGTACTTC. This chain connects TRBV19 to TRBJ2-7; D unresolved. V was shortened by 5 bases and J by 3 bases, with 14 bases between the two germline ends. Germline V lookup: CDR1 LNHDA, CDR2 SQIVND (reference sequence). The CDR3 runs to 14 residues.

The chain carries TRBV11-3 and TRBJ2-1, with 7 bases that match TRBD2. The J segment lost 4 bases and the V segment lost 5 bases, leaving 8 bases of the junction unmatched. The CDR3 sequence is 15 residues long. Germline CDR1 reads SGHNT; CDR2 reads YENEEA. The CDR3 protein is CASSKGLVVYNEQFF. CDR3 nucleotide sequence: TGTGCCAGCAGCAAAGGACTAGTTGTATACAATGAGCAGTTCTTC.

The rearrangement uses TRBV6-4 and TRBJ2-7, with TRBD2 as a possible D gene (5 bases). The germline V and J ends were trimmed by 0 bases and 3 bases, with 15 bases remaining between them. There are 16 residues in the CDR3. Germline V gene lookup returns CDR1 MRHNA and CDR2 SNTAGT. The CDR3 protein is CASSDSLLHDYYEQYF. Written as DNA, the CDR3 is TGTGCCAGCAGTGACTCGTTGTTGCACGACTACTACGAGCAGTACTTC.

V usage is TRBV11-2 and J usage is TRBJ2-3; D unresolved. This CDR3 comprises 17 residues. Germline V CDR1 and CDR2: SGHAT, FQNNGV. V lost 0 bases, J lost 5 bases, and 18 bases lay in between. As DNA, the CDR3 is TGTGCCAGCAGCTTAGAGGTCTACCCAGCCCCCTTAGATACGCAGTATTTT. It specifies CASSLEVYPAPLDTQYF.

The chain is built from TRBV27 and TRBJ2-7, with D possibly TRBD2 on 5 matching bases. The germline gives CDR1 MNHEY, CDR2 SMNVEV (reference sequence). CDR3 length: 14 residues. Trimming left V 2 bases short and J 0 bases short, with 8 bases between. CDR3 in DNA: TGTGCCAGCAGTTTAGGAGGCTTCTCCTACGAGCAGTACTTC. Its translation is CASSLGGFSYEQYF.

The V and J genes are TRBV10-3 and TRBJ1-1; D uncertain. The germline V gene has CDR1 ENHRY and CDR2 SYGVKD. V lost 3 bases and J 8 bases, leaving 13 bases between the germline ends. This CDR3 has 13 amino acids. The CDR3 DNA reads TGTGCCATCAGTGAAGAGCCAGGAGACGAAGCTTTCTTT. This sequence encodes CAISEEPGDEAFF.

The V and J genes are TRBV11-3 and TRBJ2-7, with 8 positions matching TRBD2. The CDR3 covers 17 residues. CDR1 is SGHNT, CDR2 YENEEA, per germline. After removal of 4 bases from V and 7 bases from J, the junction contained 18 bases not matched to a gene. The CDR3 nucleotides read TGTGCCAGCAGCTCAAGAGACGGCACTAGCGGACCGGGGGAGCAGTACTTC. Protein sequence: CASSSRDGTSGPGEQYF.

This chain connects TRBV28 to TRBJ2-1, with a possible D match to TRBD1 (5 bases). V lost 2 bases and J lost 5, with 7 bases in between. The CDR3 contains 13 residues. Germline CDR1 and CDR2: MDHEN and SYDVKM. Here the CDR3 DNA reads TGTGCCAGCAGTTTAAGGGGTAACAATGAGCAGTTCTTC. It codes for CASSLRGNNEQFF.

In its sample, this clone was seen once. Other DNA sequences from this sample encode an identical CDR3 as well. The chain links TRBV15 to TRBJ2-1; a possible D gene is TRBD1 (6 bases). There are 13 residues in the CDR3. CDR1 is LNHNV and CDR2 is YYDKDF in the germline V gene (reference sequence). Trimming left V 3 bases short and J 4 bases short, with 7 bases between. The CDR3 DNA sequence: TGTGCCACCAGCAGGGACAGTTACAATGAGCAGTTCTTC. Translated: CATSRDSYNEQFF. The complete variable domain, with remaining parts taken from reference TRBV15 and TRBJ2-1, reads DAMVIQNPRYQVTQFGKPVTLSCSQTLNHNVMYWYQQKSSQAPKLLFHYYDKDFNNEADTPDNFQSRRPNTSFCFLDIRSPGLGDTAMYLCATSRDSYNEQFFGPGTRLTVL.

The chain links TRBV30 to TRBJ2-1; TRBD1 agrees at 8 bases. V was pared by 2 bases and J by 7 bases, with 4 bases of the junction left unmatched. This CDR3 region has 13 residues. Germline loops: CDR1 GTSNPN, CDR2 SVGIG (reference sequence). The CDR3 region has the DNA TGTGCCTGGAGTAAGGACAGGGTAAATGAGCAGTTCTTC. Translated: CAWSKDRVNEQFF.

The chain recombines TRBV28 with TRBJ2-7; 7 bases line up with TRBD1. V dropped 8 bases and J dropped 3; count of bases not matched to a gene: 4. This CDR3 has 12 residues. The germline V gene encodes CDR1 MDHEN and CDR2 SYDVKM. The CDR3 reads CASGTEIYEQYF. CDR3 DNA: TGTGCCAGCGGGACAGAGATCTACGAGCAGTACTTC.

The rearrangement joins TRBV19 to TRBJ2-1; D call uncertain. Looked up from germline, CDR1 is LNHDA and CDR2 is SQIVND (reference sequence). The length of the CDR3 is 15 residues. Deletions cut 1 base from V and 0 bases from J, with 7 bases between. CDR3 coding DNA: TGTGCCAGTAGTATAGGTTCAAGCTCCTACAATGAGCAGTTCTTC. Translation: CASSIGSSSYNEQFF.

Concerning this clone itself: The sample holds other DNA sequences that translate to the same CDR3. The rearrangement uses TRBV28 and TRBJ2-5; TRBD2 agrees at 10 bases. The CDR3 has 14 residues. Trimming cost V 6 bases and J 5 bases; bases outside gene matches: 6. CDR1 and CDR2 (germline): MDHEN, SYDVKM. Written as DNA, the CDR3 is TGTGCCAGCAGGTCTAGCGGGAGTCAGGAGACCCAGTACTTC. Protein sequence: CASRSSGSQETQYF.

The chain employs TRBV25-1 and TRBJ1-3; D remains ambiguous. V dropped 4 bases and J dropped 0 bases, with 4 bases sitting between them. The CDR3 has 13 residues. Per germline, CDR1 MGHDK and CDR2 SYGVNS. The CDR3 DNA reads TGTGCCAGCAGTGGGCTCTCTGGAAACACCATATATTTT. Its translation is CASSGLSGNTIYF.

The V call is TRBV7-9, the J call TRBJ1-2; no clear D gene. Trimming took off 0 bases at V and 0 bases at J, with 14 bases between the two ends. CDR3 size: 17 residues. Germline loops: CDR1 SEHNR, CDR2 FQNEAQ (reference sequence). This CDR3 reads CASSLALRISSNYGYTF. CDR3 DNA: TGTGCCAGCAGCTTAGCGCTCAGAATTTCATCTAACTATGGCTACACCTTC.

This clone was detected a few times. This chain links TRBV4-1 with TRBJ2-7; perhaps TRBD1 as D (5 bases). CDR1 is MGHRA, CDR2 YSYEKL, per germline. V lost 4 bases and J 5 bases, leaving 12 bases between the germline ends. The CDR3 is 13 residues long. The CDR3 loop reads CASSLQGADEQYF. The CDR3 DNA reads as TGCGCCAGCAGCCTGCAGGGTGCCGACGAGCAGTACTTC.

V usage is TRBV15 and J usage is TRBJ2-3, with 13 bases aligning to TRBD2. Germline values: CDR1 LNHNV, CDR2 YYDKDF (reference sequence). J lost 0 bases, V lost 3 bases, and 3 bases had no gene match. The CDR3 covers 17 residues. CDR3 sequence reads: CATSRGLAGLSTDTQYF. The CDR3 DNA reads as TGTGCCACCAGCAGGGGACTAGCGGGACTGAGCACAGATACGCAGTATTTT.

This chain links TRBV9 with TRBJ2-1; tentatively, D is TRBD1 (5 bases). CDR1 and CDR2 (germline): SGDLS, YYNGEE. CDR3 size: 13 residues. The V end was cut by 0 bases, the J end by 8 bases, with 9 bases between. DNA for the CDR3: TGTGCCAGCAGCGTAGAAGGGGCGGATGAGCAGTTCTTC. As protein: CASSVEGADEQFF.

The rearrangement joins TRBV5-6 to TRBJ2-5; D is unresolved. V was cut by 0 bases and J by 1 base, with 4 bases left in between. Per germline, CDR1 SGHDT and CDR2 YYEEEE. This CDR3 is built from 13 residues. The CDR3 spells CASSLGSQETQYF. For the CDR3, the DNA is TGTGCCAGCAGCTTGGGCTCCCAAGAGACCCAGTACTTC.

The V gene is TRBV6-5, the J gene TRBJ2-7, with D unclear. Germline-derived CDR1 and CDR2 are MNHEY and SVGAGI. The V and J ends lost 4 bases and 5 bases respectively, with 12 bases between them. The CDR3 runs to 13 residues. CDR3 loop: CASSSYPGNEQYF. The CDR3 bases are TGTGCCAGCAGTTCGTACCCCGGCAACGAGCAGTACTTC.

V and J are TRBV28 and TRBJ1-1, with no clear D. Per the germline V gene, CDR1 is MDHEN and CDR2 is SYDVKM. The CDR3 runs to 14 residues. Trimming left V 5 bases short and J 0 bases short, with 10 bases between. Here the CDR3 reads CASSGGRLNTEAFF. The CDR3 region has the DNA TGTGCCAGCAGTGGAGGGAGGTTGAACACTGAAGCTTTCTTT.

The chain joins TRBV14 to TRBJ2-7; 9 bases are shared with TRBD2. CDR3 length: 15 amino acids. The ends lost 5 bases at V and 6 bases at J; junction bases unmatched: 11. Germline CDR1 reads SGHDN; CDR2 reads FVKESK. The CDR3 here is CASSYTSGRSGEQYF. The CDR3 bases are TGTGCCAGCAGCTATACTAGCGGGCGGAGTGGCGAGCAGTACTTC.

This sequence joins TRBV4-3 and TRBJ1-5, with D maybe TRBD1 (5 bases). The germline gives CDR1 LGHNA, CDR2 YSLEER. The V end was cut by 3 bases, the J end by 4 bases, with 7 bases between. The CDR3 runs to 13 residues. The DNA of the CDR3 is TGCGCCAGCAGCCAGGGGCCGAATCAGCCCCAGCATTTT. It is translated as CASSQGPNQPQHF.

The J gene is TRBJ2-7, the V gene TRBV18, with D unclear. Germline V gene sequence: CDR1 KGHSH, CDR2 LQKENI. The CDR3 totals 12 residues. V lost 2 bases and J lost 3, with 5 bases in between. CDR3 in amino acids: CASSPSDYEQYF. DNA of the CDR3: TGTGCCAGCTCACCATCCGACTACGAGCAGTACTTC.

The V gene is TRBV6-5, the J gene TRBJ2-5; D unclear. This CDR3 is 14 amino acids long. The V gene lost 0 bases and the J gene lost 5 bases, with 10 bases spanning the gap. Looked up from germline, CDR1 is MNHEY and CDR2 is SVGAGI. CDR3: CASSYSEDGETQYF. The CDR3 nucleotides read TGTGCCAGCAGTTACTCAGAGGACGGGGAGACCCAGTACTTC.

The CDR3 region has the DNA TGCGCCAGCAGCCAAGACTGGGCAGGCCTCAATCAGCCCCAGCATTTT. Its protein is CASSQDWAGLNQPQHF. The chain employs TRBV4-3 and TRBJ1-5, with unresolved D. V lost 0 bases and J lost 3, with 12 bases in between. The CDR3 is made up of 16 amino acids. The germline CDR1 and CDR2 sequences are LGHNA and YSLEER.

The chain joins TRBV28 to TRBJ2-1; D might be TRBD2 (5 bases). Germline V CDR1 and CDR2: MDHEN, SYDVKM. Trimming shortened V by 5 bases and J by 4 bases, and 9 bases separated the two germline ends. The CDR3 has 13 amino acids. The CDR3 DNA follows: TGTGCCAGCAGTGCCGGGATGTACAATGAGCAGTTCTTC. Amino acid sequence: CASSAGMYNEQFF.

The genes are TRBV12-5 and TRBJ2-1; D is unresolved. The CDR3 totals 12 residues. Trimming pared 0 bases from V and 7 bases from J, leaving 4 bases between. Germline lookup yields CDR1 LGHNT and CDR2 FRNRAP. CDR3 protein: CASGLVGNEQFF. DNA of the CDR3: TGTGCTAGTGGTTTGGTGGGGAATGAGCAGTTCTTC. Based on the CDR3 plus reference TRBV12-5 and TRBJ2-1, the full variable domain is DARVTQTPRHKVTEMGQEVTMRCQPILGHNTVFWYRQTMMQGLELLAYFRNRAPLDDSGMPKDRFSAEMPDATLATLKIQPSEPRDSAVYFCASGLVGNEQFFGPGTRLTVL.